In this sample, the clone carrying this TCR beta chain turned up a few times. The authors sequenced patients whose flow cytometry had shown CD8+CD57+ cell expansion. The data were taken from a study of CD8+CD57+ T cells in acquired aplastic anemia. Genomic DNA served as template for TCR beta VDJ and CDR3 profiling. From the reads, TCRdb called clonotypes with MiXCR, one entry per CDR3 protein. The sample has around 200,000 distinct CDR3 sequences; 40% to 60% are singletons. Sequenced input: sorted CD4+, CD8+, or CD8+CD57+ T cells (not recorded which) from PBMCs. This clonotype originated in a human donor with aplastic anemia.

CDR3 residues: CASSRLAGGLGEQFF. CDR3 in DNA: TGTGCCAGCTCACGTCTAGCGGGGGGTCTGGGTGAGCAGTTCTTC. V and J are TRBV7-3 and TRBJ2-1; TRBD2 matches 11 bases. Germline V gene data show CDR1 as SGHTA and CDR2 as FQGTGA. The CDR3 spans 15 residues. With 8 bases clipped from V and 9 bases from J, the junction kept 12 bases outside the gene matches.